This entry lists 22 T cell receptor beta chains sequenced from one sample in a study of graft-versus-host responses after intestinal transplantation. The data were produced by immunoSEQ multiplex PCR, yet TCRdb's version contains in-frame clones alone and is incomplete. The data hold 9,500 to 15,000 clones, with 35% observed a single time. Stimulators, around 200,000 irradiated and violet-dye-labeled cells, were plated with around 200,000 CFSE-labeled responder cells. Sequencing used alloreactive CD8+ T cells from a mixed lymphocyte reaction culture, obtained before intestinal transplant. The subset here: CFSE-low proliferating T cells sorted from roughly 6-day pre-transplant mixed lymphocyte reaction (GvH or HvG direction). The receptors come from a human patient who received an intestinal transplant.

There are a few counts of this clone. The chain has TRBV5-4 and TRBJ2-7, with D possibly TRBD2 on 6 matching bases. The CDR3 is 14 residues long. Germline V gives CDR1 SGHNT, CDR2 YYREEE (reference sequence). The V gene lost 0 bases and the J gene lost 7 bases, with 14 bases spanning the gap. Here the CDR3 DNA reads TGTGCCAGCAGCTTGGTGGAGGGGATAGGGGAGCAGTACTTC. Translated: CASSLVEGIGEQYF.

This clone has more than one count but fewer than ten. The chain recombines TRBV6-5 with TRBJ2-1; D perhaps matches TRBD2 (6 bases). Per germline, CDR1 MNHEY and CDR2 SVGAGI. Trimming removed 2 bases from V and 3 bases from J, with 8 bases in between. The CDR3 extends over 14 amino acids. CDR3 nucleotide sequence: TGTGCCAGCAGTTACACGGGAGACTACAATGAGCAGTTCTTC. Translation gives CASSYTGDYNEQFF.

The CDR3 DNA is TGTGCCAGCGTGCTCTGGTACAAACAAAGTCGGGCCAACGTCCTGACTTTC. Translating gives CASVLWYKQSRANVLTF. V usage is TRBV9 and J usage is TRBJ2-6; D remains unclear. The CDR3 spans 17 residues. Germline V gene data show CDR1 as SGDLS and CDR2 as YYNGEE. Trimming cost V 7 bases and J 5 bases, with 22 bases left between them.

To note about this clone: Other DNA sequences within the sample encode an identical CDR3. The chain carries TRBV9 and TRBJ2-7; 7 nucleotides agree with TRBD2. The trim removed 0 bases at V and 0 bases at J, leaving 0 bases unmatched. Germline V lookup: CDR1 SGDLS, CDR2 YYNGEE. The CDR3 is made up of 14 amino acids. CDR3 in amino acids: CASSVGGSSYEQYF. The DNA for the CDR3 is TGTGCCAGCAGCGTAGGCGGGAGCTCCTACGAGCAGTACTTC.

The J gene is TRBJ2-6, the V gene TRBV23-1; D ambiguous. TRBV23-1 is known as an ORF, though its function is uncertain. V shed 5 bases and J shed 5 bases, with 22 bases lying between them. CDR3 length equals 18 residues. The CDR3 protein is CASSFIVTQQSRANVLTF. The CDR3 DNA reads TGCGCCAGCAGTTTCATAGTTACGCAACAAAGTCGGGCCAACGTCCTGACTTTC.

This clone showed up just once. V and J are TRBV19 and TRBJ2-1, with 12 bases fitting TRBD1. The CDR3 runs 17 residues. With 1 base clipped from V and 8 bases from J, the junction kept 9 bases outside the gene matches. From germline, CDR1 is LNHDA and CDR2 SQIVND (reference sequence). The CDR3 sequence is CASSIGPGQGARDEQFF. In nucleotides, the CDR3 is TGTGCCAGTAGTATAGGACCGGGACAGGGGGCGCGGGATGAGCAGTTCTTC.

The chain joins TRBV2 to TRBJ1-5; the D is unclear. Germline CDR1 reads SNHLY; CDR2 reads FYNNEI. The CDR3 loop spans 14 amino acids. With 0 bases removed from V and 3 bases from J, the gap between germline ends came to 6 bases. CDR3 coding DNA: TGTGCCAGCAGTGAAGCACGGATCAATCAGCCCCAGCATTTT. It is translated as CASSEARINQPQHF.

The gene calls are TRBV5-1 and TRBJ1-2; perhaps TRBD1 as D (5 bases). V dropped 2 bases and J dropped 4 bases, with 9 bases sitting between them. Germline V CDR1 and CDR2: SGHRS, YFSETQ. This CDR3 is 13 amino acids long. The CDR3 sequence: CASSFRGGYGYTF. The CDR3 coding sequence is TGCGCCAGCAGCTTTAGGGGAGGCTATGGCTACACCTTC.

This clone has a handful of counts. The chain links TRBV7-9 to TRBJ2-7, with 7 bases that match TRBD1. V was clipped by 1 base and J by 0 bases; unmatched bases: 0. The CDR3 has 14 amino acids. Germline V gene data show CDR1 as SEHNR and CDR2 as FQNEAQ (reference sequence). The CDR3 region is CASSLGDSSYEQYF. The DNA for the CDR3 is TGTGCCAGCAGCTTAGGGGACAGCTCCTACGAGCAGTACTTC.

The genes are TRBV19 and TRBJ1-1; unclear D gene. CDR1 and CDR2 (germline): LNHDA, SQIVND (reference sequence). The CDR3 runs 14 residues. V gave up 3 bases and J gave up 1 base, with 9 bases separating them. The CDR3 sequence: CASSMGRKNTEAFF. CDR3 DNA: TGTGCCAGTAGTATGGGTCGGAAGAACACTGAAGCTTTCTTT. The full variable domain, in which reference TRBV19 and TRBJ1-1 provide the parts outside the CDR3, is DGGITQSPKYLFRKEGQNVTLSCEQNLNHDAMYWYRQDPGQGLRLIYYSQIVNDFQKGDIAEGYSVSREKKESFPLTVTSAQKNPTAFYLCASSMGRKNTEAFFGQGTRLTVV.

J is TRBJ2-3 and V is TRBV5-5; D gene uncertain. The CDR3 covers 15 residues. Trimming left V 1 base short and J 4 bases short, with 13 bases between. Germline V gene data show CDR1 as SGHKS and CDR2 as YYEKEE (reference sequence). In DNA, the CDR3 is TGTGCCAGCAGCTTGTCCCGGTCTGTGGCAGATACGCAGTATTTT. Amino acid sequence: CASSLSRSVADTQYF. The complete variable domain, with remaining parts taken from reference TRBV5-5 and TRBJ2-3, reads DAGVTQSPTHLIKTRGQQVTLRCSPISGHKSVSWYQQVLGQGPQFIFQYYEKEERGRGNFPDRFSARQFPNYSSELNVNALLLGDSALYLCASSLSRSVADTQYFGPGTRLTVL.

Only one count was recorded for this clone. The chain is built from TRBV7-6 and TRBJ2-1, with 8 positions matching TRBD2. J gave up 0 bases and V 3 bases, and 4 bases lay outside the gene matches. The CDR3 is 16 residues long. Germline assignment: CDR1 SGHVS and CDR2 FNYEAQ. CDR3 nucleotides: TGTGCCAGCAGCTTTTATAGCGGGGTCTCCTACAATGAGCAGTTCTTC. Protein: CASSFYSGVSYNEQFF.

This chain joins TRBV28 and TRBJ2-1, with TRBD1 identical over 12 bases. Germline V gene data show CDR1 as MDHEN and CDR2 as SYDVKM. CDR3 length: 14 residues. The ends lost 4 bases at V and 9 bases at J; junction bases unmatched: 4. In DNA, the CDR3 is TGTGCCAGCAGTTACGGGACAGGGGGCCTTGAGCAGTTCTTC. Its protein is CASSYGTGGLEQFF.

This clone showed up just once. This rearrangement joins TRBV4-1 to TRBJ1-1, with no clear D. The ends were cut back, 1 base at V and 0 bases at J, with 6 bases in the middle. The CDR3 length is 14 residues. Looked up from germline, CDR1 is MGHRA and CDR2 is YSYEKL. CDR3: CASSQARLNTEAFF. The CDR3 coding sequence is TGCGCCAGCAGCCAAGCACGGTTGAACACTGAAGCTTTCTTT.

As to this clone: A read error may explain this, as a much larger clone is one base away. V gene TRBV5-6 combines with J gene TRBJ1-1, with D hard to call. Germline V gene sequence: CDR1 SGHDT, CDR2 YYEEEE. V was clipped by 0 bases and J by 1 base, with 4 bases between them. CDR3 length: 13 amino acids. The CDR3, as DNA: TGTGCCAGCAGCTTGGGGGGGAACACTGAAGCTTTCTTT. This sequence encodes CASSLGGNTEAFF.

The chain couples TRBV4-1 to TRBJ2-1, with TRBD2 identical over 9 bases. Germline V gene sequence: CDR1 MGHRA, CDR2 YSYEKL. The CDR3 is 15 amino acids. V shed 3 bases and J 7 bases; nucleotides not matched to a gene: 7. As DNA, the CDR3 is TGCGCCAGCAGCCATAGCGGGAGTCTCGCTAATGAGCAGTTCTTC. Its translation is CASSHSGSLANEQFF.

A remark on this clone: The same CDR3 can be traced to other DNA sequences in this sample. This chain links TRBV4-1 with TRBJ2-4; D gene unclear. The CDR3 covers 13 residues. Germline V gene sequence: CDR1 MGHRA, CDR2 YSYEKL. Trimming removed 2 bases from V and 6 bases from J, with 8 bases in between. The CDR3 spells CASSQLTGNIQYF. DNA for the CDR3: TGCGCCAGCAGCCAACTAACGGGAAACATTCAGTACTTC.

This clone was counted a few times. The CDR3 sequence: CASSLAGGQETQYF. In DNA, the CDR3 is TGTGCCAGCAGCTTGGCGGGAGGGCAGGAGACCCAGTACTTC. The V and J genes are TRBV7-8 and TRBJ2-5; 9 nucleotides align to TRBD2. Germline values: CDR1 SGHVS, CDR2 FQNEAQ. The length of the CDR3 is 14 residues. The junction had 4 bases not matched to a gene; V was cut back by 3 bases and J by 5 bases. Full variable domain (outside the CDR3, taken from reference TRBV7-8 and TRBJ2-5): GAGVSQSPRYKVAKRGQDVALRCDPISGHVSLFWYQQALGQGPEFLTYFQNEAQLDKSGLPSDRFFAERPEGSVSTLKIQRTQQEDSAVYLCASSLAGGQETQYFGPGTRLLVL.

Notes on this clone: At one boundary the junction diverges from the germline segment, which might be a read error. CDR3 DNA: TGTGCCGCCAGCAGCAACCCAGGATATATTTTGACGTACAATGAGCAGTTCTTC. This gives the protein CAASSNPGYILTYNEQFF. The chain carries TRBV15 and TRBJ2-1; D is ambiguous. CDR1 and CDR2 from the germline V gene are LNHNV and YYDKDF (reference sequence). The CDR3 is 18 residues long. Together with reference TRBV15 and TRBJ2-1, the CDR3 gives the full variable domain: DAMVIQNPRYQVTQFGKPVTLSCSQTLNHNVMYWYQQKSSQAPKLLFHYYDKDFNNEADTPDNFQSRRPNTSFCFLDIRSPGLGDTAMYLCAASSNPGYILTYNEQFFGPGTRLTVL.

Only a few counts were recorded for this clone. The CDR3 region is CASSLLGTEAFF. CDR3 sequence (DNA): TGTGCCAGCAGTCTCCTGGGGACTGAAGCTTTCTTT. The rearrangement links TRBV27 to TRBJ1-1, with D unclear. V shed 5 bases and J shed 5 bases, with 9 bases lying between them. The CDR3 is 12 amino acids. Germline-derived CDR1 and CDR2 are MNHEY and SMNVEV (reference sequence).

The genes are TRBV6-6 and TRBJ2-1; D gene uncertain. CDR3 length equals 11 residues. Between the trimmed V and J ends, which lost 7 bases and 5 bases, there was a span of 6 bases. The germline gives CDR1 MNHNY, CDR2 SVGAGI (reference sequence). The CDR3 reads CASIDNNEQFF. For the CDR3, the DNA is TGTGCCAGCATCGACAACAATGAGCAGTTCTTC.

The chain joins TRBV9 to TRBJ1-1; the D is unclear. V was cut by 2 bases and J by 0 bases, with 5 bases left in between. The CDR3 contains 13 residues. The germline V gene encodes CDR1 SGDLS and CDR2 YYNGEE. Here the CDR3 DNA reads TGTGCCAGCAGCGTTTCCCTGAACACTGAAGCTTTCTTT. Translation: CASSVSLNTEAFF.